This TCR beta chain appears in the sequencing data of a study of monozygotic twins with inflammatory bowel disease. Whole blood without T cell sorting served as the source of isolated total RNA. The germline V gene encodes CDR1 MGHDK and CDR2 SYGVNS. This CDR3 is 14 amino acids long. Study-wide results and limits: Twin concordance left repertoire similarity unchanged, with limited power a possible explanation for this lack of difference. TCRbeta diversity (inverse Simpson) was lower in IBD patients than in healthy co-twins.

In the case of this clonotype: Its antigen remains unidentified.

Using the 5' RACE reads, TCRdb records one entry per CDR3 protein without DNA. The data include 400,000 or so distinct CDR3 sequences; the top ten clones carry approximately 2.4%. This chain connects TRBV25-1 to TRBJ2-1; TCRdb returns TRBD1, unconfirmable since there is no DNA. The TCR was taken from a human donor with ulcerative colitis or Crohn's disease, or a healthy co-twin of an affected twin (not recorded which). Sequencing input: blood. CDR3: CASKSGQGALEQFF. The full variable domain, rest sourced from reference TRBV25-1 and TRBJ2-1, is EADIYQTPRYLVIGTGKKITLECSQTMGHDKMYWYQQDPGMELHLIHYSYGVNSTEKGDLSSESTVSRIRTEHFPLTLESARPSHTSQYLCASKSGQGALEQFFGPGTRLTVL.